A single sample is the source of the 19 T cell receptor beta chains below, sequenced in a study of shared clonotypes between healthy human individuals. Produced via immunoSEQ multiplex PCR; TCRdb's table is partial and in-frame only. The sample yields under 700,000 clones, approximately 96% seen once. Positively selected for CCR7, the CD45RO-negative cells used as naive CD8 cells excluded terminally differentiated effector memory CD45RA+ cells. Sequenced material: naive CD8+ T cells sorted from blood. These receptors all stem from a woman between 25 and 40 years old in good health.

The gene calls are TRBV28 and TRBJ1-2; D is unclear. Germline assignment: CDR1 MDHEN and CDR2 SYDVKM. The CDR3 spans 12 residues. The V gene lost 6 bases and the J gene lost 7 bases, with 12 bases spanning the gap. The CDR3 nucleotides are TGTGCCAGCAGCTCCCCCCTAGTTGGCTACACCTTC. This encodes CASSSPLVGYTF.

The chain carries TRBV19 and TRBJ2-7, with D perhaps matching TRBD1 (6 bases). Germline-derived CDR1 and CDR2 are LNHDA and SQIVND (reference sequence). V was clipped by 4 bases and J by 3 bases, with 13 bases between them. The length of the CDR3 is 14 residues. The CDR3, as DNA: TGTGCCAGTAGTACGAGACAGGTTCGCTACGAGCAGTACTTC. Protein sequence: CASSTRQVRYEQYF.

The V gene is TRBV4-1, the J gene TRBJ2-1; the match to TRBD2 covers 9 bases. CDR3 length: 18 amino acids. CDR1 is MGHRA and CDR2 is YSYEKL in the germline V gene. The V and J ends lost 2 bases and 0 bases, in that order; junction bases with no gene match: 8. The CDR3 bases are TGCGCCAGCAGCCAATCTCTACTACTAGCGGGCTCCTACAATGAGCAGTTCTTC. Protein: CASSQSLLLAGSYNEQFF.

This chain uses TRBV28 with TRBJ2-1; unclear D gene. The germline V gene has CDR1 MDHEN and CDR2 SYDVKM. Trimming removed 6 bases at V and 0 bases at J, with 15 bases between. The length of the CDR3 is 16 residues. DNA for the CDR3: TGTGCCAGCAGCCCAGTGGGGAAGAGCTCCTACAATGAGCAGTTCTTC. The encoded protein is CASSPVGKSSYNEQFF.

This rearrangement joins TRBV29-1 to TRBJ2-1; 10 bases fit TRBD2. V gave up 3 bases and J gave up 8 bases; unmatched junction bases: 19. The CDR3 runs to 18 residues. CDR1 and CDR2 (germline): SQVTM, ANQGSEA. DNA for the CDR3: TGCAGCGTTGACTGGGACAGGATATCCCTAGCGGGAGTAGATGAGCAGTTCTTC. This sequence encodes CSVDWDRISLAGVDEQFF.

V is TRBV5-4 and J is TRBJ2-6; D could derive from TRBD1 or TRBD2 (6 bases each). CDR3 length: 15 amino acids. In germline, CDR1 is SGHNT, CDR2 YYREEE (reference sequence). Between the trimmed V and J ends, which lost 2 bases and 3 bases, there was a span of 9 bases. The CDR3 reads CASSFRGGGANVLTF. As DNA, the CDR3 is TGTGCCAGCAGCTTCAGGGGAGGTGGGGCCAACGTCCTGACTTTC.

V is TRBV7-8 and J is TRBJ2-1; D unclear. The CDR3 is made up of 15 amino acids. V was clipped by 0 bases and J by 0 bases, with 6 bases between them. CDR1 is SGHVS and CDR2 is FQNEAQ in the germline V gene. The CDR3 coding sequence is TGTGCCAGCAGCTTAGCAGCCTACTCCTACAATGAGCAGTTCTTC. It is translated as CASSLAAYSYNEQFF.

The V gene is TRBV16, the J gene TRBJ2-7; a possible D gene is TRBD2 (6 bases). There are 15 residues in the CDR3. V lost 4 bases, J lost 6 bases, and 19 bases lay in between. Germline V lookup: CDR1 KGHSY, CDR2 FQNENV. CDR3 sequence reads: CASSLYGGNLGEQYF. The DNA for the CDR3 is TGTGCCAGCAGCCTTTATGGGGGGAACCTAGGCGAGCAGTACTTC.

The chain is built from TRBV28 and TRBJ1-6; D call uncertain. Looked up from germline, CDR1 is MDHEN and CDR2 is SYDVKM. This CDR3 is 14 amino acids long. Trimming shortened V by 5 bases and J by 7 bases, and 12 bases separated the two germline ends. The CDR3 DNA follows: TGTGCCAGCAGTCTTAGGACGGGGAATTCACCCCTCCACTTT. Its translation: CASSLRTGNSPLHF.

This sequence joins TRBV27 and TRBJ1-6; D not resolved. Germline V CDR1 and CDR2: MNHEY, SMNVEV (reference sequence). Deletions cut 6 bases from V and 10 bases from J, with 16 bases between. The CDR3 consists of 14 residues. The CDR3 loop reads CASSLNGVGSPLHF. CDR3 nucleotides: TGTGCCAGCAGCCTCAACGGGGTTGGGTCACCCCTCCACTTT.

V is TRBV6-5 and J is TRBJ1-1, with TRBD1 matching over 7 bases. This CDR3 is 16 amino acids long. Trimming at V came to 2 bases and at J to 5 bases, leaving 11 bases not matched to a gene. Germline lookup yields CDR1 MNHEY and CDR2 SVGAGI. The CDR3 DNA sequence: TGTGCCAGCAGTTACACGAAGGGGGCGCCGGGAACTGAAGCTTTCTTT. This codes for CASSYTKGAPGTEAFF.

V is TRBV4-2 and J is TRBJ1-3; maybe TRBD1 (5 bases). The germline gives CDR1 LGHNA, CDR2 YNFKEQ. V lost 0 bases, J lost 2 bases, and 8 bases lay in between. The CDR3 has 15 amino acids. The CDR3 protein is CASSQETGTGNTIYF. CDR3 sequence (DNA): TGTGCCAGCAGCCAAGAAACAGGAACTGGAAACACCATATATTTT.

In the case of this clone: In the same sample, other DNA sequences code for this CDR3. This chain links TRBV20-1 with TRBJ2-7; the D is unclear. This CDR3 spans 11 amino acids. Trimming pared 2 bases from V and 4 bases from J, leaving 6 bases between. CDR1 and CDR2 from the germline V gene are DFQATT and SNEGSKA (reference sequence). The CDR3 sequence: CSARLGYEQYF. CDR3 DNA sequence: TGCAGTGCTAGATTGGGGTACGAGCAGTACTTC.

The chain combines TRBV5-1 with TRBJ2-2; TRBD2 matches at 9 bases. The V and J ends lost 1 base and 0 bases, in that order; junction bases with no gene match: 7. This CDR3 spans 18 amino acids. Germline V lookup: CDR1 SGHRS, CDR2 YFSETQ. CDR3 coding DNA: TGCGCCAGCAGCTTGACTAGCGGGCCGACCTCGAACACCGGGGAGCTGTTTTTT. It yields the protein CASSLTSGPTSNTGELFF. The variable domain in full, with the rest retrieved from reference TRBV5-1 and TRBJ2-2, is KAGVTQTPRYLIKTRGQQVTLSCSPISGHRSVSWYQQTPGQGLQFLFEYFSETQRNKGNFPGRFSGRQFSNSRSEMNVSTLELGDSALYLCASSLTSGPTSNTGELFFGEGSRLTVL.

The chain carries TRBV5-1 and TRBJ2-2, with 8 bases that match TRBD1. The length of the CDR3 is 15 residues. The V and J ends lost 4 bases and 6 bases, in that order; junction bases with no gene match: 8. CDR1 is SGHRS, CDR2 YFSETQ, per germline. The CDR3 coding sequence is TGCGCCAGCAGCGACAAACGACAGGGGCCCGGGGAGCTGTTTTTT. It yields the protein CASSDKRQGPGELFF.

The CDR3 region has the DNA TGTGCTAGTGGTTTGGCTACTAGCGGGAGAGGGTTCGCTGAGCAGTTCTTC. It is translated as CASGLATSGRGFAEQFF. V is TRBV12-5 and J is TRBJ2-1, with 11 nucleotides matching TRBD2. Germline V gene lookup returns CDR1 LGHNT and CDR2 FRNRAP. The CDR3 totals 17 residues. The J segment lost 9 bases and the V segment lost 1 base, leaving 11 bases of the junction unmatched.

This chain links TRBV15 with TRBJ2-3; TRBD2 aligns across 8 bases. CDR1 is LNHNV and CDR2 is YYDKDF in the germline V gene (reference sequence). The CDR3 has 16 residues. V was pared by 0 bases and J by 2 bases, with 4 bases of the junction left unmatched. In DNA form, the CDR3 reads TGTGCCACCAGCAGAGAGGCTAGCGGGTACACAGATACGCAGTATTTT. Its translation is CATSREASGYTDTQYF.

The J gene is TRBJ2-1, the V gene TRBV19; D may be TRBD1 (5 bases). CDR1 and CDR2 from the germline V gene are LNHDA and SQIVND (reference sequence). Trimming removed 3 bases from V and 8 bases from J, with 14 bases in between. CDR3 length: 14 residues. This CDR3 is CASSIGQGEDEQFF. The CDR3 DNA follows: TGTGCCAGTAGTATTGGCCAGGGTGAGGATGAGCAGTTCTTC.

The V and J genes are TRBV5-6 and TRBJ2-5; TRBD1 matches 8 bases. Germline V gene lookup returns CDR1 SGHDT and CDR2 YYEEEE. CDR3 size: 15 residues. V lost 2 bases, J lost 5 bases, and 8 bases stayed unmatched. The CDR3 DNA sequence: TGTGCCAGCAGCTTTACGGGACAGGTGGTGGAGACCCAGTACTTC. Translated, it gives CASSFTGQVVETQYF. Combining the CDR3 with reference TRBV5-6 and TRBJ2-5 gives the whole variable domain DAGVTQSPTHLIKTRGQQVTLRCSPKSGHDTVSWYQQALGQGPQFIFQYYEEEERQRGNFPDRFSGHQFPNYSSELNVNALLLGDSALYLCASSFTGQVVETQYFGPGTRLLVL.